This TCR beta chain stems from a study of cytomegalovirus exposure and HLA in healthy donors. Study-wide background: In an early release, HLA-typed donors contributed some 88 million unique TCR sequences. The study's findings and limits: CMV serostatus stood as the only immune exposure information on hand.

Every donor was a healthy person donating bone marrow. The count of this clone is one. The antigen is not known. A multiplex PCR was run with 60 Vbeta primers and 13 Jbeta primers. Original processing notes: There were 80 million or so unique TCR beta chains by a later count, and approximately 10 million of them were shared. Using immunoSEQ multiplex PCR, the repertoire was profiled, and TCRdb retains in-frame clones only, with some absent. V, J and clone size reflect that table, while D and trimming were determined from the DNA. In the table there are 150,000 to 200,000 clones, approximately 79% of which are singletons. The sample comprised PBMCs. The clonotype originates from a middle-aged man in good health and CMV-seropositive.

The CDR3 protein is CASSICRVGYEQYV. The CDR3 DNA sequence: TGCGCCAGCTCCATTTGCCGCGTCGGGTACGAGCAGTACGTC. The chain couples TRBV10-1 to TRBJ2-7; D gene uncertain. V was shortened by 8 bases and J by 4 bases, with 18 bases between the two germline ends. CDR1 and CDR2 from the germline V gene are WNHNN and SYGVQD (reference sequence). The CDR3 runs to 14 residues.